The entry that follows covers one T cell receptor (beta chain) sequence. Its antigen is unidentified. Second-dose groups at about 4 or about 12 weeks were pooled. CDR3 length: 15 residues. V lost 4 bases to trimming and J lost 4 bases, with 16 bases between them. Germline lookup yields CDR1 SGHTA and CDR2 FQGNSA. Generated by immunoSEQ multiplex PCR, the TCRdb table keeps only in-frame clones and is missing some. This sample has about 150,000 clones; about 91% occur once, and the top ten carry under 4%. The record originates from a study of T cell responses to AZD1222 COVID-19 vaccine. Findings and limits, study-wide: Clonal diversity was possibly underestimated, and the donors were mostly white British, with more females. Vaccine-associated CD4 TCRs spanned spike, dominant at 160-218 and 743-854. An increase in Spike-specific TCR breadth and depth was observed after two AZD1222 doses.

The V gene is TRBV7-2, the J gene TRBJ1-1; D uncertain. The origin of this receptor is an adult who received the AZD1222 COVID-19 vaccine. This specimen was peripheral blood, taken 28 days after the second AZD1222 dose. The CDR3 here is CASSSPLGVGTEAFF. As DNA, the CDR3 is TGTGCCAGCAGCTCACCCCTCGGGGTGGGCACTGAAGCTTTCTTT.